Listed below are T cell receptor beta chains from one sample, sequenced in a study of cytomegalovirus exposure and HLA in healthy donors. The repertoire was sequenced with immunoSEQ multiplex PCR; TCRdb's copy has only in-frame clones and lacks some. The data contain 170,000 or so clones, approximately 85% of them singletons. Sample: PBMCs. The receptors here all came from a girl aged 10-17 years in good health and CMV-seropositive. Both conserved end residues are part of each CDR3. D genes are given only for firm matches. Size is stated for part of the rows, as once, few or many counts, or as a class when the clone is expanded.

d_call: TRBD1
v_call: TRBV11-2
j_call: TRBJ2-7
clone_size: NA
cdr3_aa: CASSWEQGRIYEQYF
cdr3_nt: TGTGCCAGCAGCTGGGAACAGGGGAGAATCTACGAGCAGTACTTC

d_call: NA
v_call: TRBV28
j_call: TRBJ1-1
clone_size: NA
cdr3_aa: CASSRRQTLNTEAFF
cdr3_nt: TGTGCCAGCAGCCGACGACAGACCTTGAACACTGAAGCTTTCTTT

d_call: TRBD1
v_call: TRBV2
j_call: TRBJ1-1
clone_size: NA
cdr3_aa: CASNGPGQGLSEAFF
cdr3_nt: TGTGCCAGCAATGGTCCGGGACAGGGCCTTTCTGAAGCTTTCTTT

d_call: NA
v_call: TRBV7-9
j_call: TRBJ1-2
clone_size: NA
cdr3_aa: CASSLIGGVGYGYTF
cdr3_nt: TGTGCCAGCAGCTTAATTGGGGGCGTAGGTTATGGCTACACCTTC

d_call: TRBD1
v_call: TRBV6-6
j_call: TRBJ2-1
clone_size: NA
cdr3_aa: CASSHRQGSSYNEQFF
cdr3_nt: TGTGCCAGCAGTCACAGACAGGGAAGCTCCTACAATGAGCAGTTCTTC

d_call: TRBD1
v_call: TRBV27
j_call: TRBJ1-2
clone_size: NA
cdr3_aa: CASSGGDRGLSGYTF
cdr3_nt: TGTGCCAGCAGTGGAGGGGACAGGGGGCTATCTGGCTACACCTTC

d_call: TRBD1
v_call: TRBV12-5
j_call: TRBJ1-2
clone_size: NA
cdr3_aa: CASGLVPAWDRDDYTF
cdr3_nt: TGTGCTAGTGGTTTGGTCCCTGCATGGGACAGGGACGACTACACCTTC

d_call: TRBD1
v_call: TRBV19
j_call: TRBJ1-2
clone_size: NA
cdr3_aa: CASKDRGEIYGYTF
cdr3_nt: TGTGCCAGTAAGGACAGGGGCGAAATCTATGGCTACACCTTC

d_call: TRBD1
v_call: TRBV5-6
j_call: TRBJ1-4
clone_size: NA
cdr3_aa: CASRGTGNEKLFF
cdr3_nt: TGTGCCAGCAGGGGGACAGGGAATGAAAAACTGTTTTTT

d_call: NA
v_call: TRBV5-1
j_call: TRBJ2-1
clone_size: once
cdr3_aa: CASSRRRTDYSYNEQFF
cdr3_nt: TGCGCCAGCAGCAGACGGAGGACAGATTACTCCTACAATGAGCAGTTCTTC

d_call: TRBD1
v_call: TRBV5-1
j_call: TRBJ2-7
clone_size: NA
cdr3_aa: CASSFMRTGYEQYF
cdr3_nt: TGCGCCAGCAGCTTTATGAGGACAGGCTACGAGCAGTACTTC

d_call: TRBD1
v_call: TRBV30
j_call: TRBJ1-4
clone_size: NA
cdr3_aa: CAWRDTQGARYEKLFF
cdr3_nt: TGTGCCTGGAGAGATACCCAGGGGGCGCGTTATGAAAAACTGTTTTTT

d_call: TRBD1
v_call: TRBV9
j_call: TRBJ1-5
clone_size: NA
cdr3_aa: CASSKGTASNQPQHF
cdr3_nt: TGTGCCAGCAGCAAAGGGACAGCTAGCAATCAGCCCCAGCATTTT

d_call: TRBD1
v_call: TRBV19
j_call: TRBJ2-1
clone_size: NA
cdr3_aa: CASTPRTGSNEQFF
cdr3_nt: TGTGCCAGTACCCCCCGGACAGGGTCGAATGAGCAGTTCTTC

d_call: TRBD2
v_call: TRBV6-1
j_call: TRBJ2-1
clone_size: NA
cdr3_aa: CASSGGTSGYNEQFF
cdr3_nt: TGTGCCAGCAGTGGGGGGACTAGCGGATACAATGAGCAGTTCTTC

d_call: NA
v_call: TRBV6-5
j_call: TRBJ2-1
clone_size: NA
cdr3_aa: CASSYSQGLGNEQFF
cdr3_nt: TGTGCCAGCAGTTACTCGCAGGGGTTGGGTAATGAGCAGTTCTTC

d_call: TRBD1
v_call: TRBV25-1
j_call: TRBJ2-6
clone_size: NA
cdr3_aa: CASSASTGSHSGANVLTF
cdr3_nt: TGTGCCAGCAGTGCCTCGACAGGGTCACACTCTGGGGCCAACGTCCTGACTTTC

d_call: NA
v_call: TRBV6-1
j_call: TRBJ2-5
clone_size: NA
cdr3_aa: CASSDGSLGETQYF
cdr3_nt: TGTGCCAGCAGTGACGGGTCCCTGGGAGAGACCCAGTACTTC

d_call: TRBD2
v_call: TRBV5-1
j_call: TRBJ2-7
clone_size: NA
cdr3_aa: CASTSGGGYEQYF
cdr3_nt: TGCGCCAGCACGTCCGGGGGGGGGTACGAGCAGTACTTC

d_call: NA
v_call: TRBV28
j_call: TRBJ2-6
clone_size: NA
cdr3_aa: CASSQPPSRAGANVLTF
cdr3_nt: TGTGCCAGCAGTCAACCTCCCTCCAGGGCTGGGGCCAACGTCCTGACTTTC

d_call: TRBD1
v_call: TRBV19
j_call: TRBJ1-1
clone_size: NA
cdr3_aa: CASSTRLQGAKGNTEAFF
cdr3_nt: TGTGCCAGTAGTACACGTTTACAGGGGGCGAAGGGGAACACTGAAGCTTTCTTT

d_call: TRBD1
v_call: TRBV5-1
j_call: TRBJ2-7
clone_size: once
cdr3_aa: CASSLARGHEQYF
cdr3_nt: TGCGCCAGCAGCTTGGCCAGGGGGCACGAGCAGTACTTC

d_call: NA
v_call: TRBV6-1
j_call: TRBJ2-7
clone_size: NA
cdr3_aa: CAIGRRGSYEQYF
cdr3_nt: TGTGCCATCGGCCGTCGGGGCTCCTACGAGCAGTACTTC

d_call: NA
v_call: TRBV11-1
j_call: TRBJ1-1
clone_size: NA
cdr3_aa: CASSFDSKPNTEAFF
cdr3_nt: TGTGCCAGCAGCTTTGACAGCAAACCGAACACTGAAGCTTTCTTT

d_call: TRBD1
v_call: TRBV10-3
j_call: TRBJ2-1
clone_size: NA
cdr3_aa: CAIRFDRGHRFQFF
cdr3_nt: TGTGCCATCAGGTTCGACAGGGGGCACAGGTTTCAGTTCTTC

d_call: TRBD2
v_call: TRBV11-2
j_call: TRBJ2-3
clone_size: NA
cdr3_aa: CASSFSERAGVMQYF
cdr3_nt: TGTGCCAGCAGCTTTTCCGAGAGGGCGGGGGTTATGCAGTATTTT

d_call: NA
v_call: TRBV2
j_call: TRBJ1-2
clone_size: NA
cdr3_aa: CASTRAYGYTF
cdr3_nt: TGTGCCAGCACCAGGGCCTATGGCTACACCTTC

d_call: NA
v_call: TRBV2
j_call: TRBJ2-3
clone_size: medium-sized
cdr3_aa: CASSEGLASDTQYF
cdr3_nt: TGTGCCAGCAGTGAGGGGCTAGCGTCAGATACGCAGTATTTT

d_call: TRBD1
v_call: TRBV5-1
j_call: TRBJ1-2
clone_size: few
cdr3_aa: CASSQWTGTNYGYTF
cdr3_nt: TGCGCCAGCAGCCAATGGACAGGGACTAACTATGGCTACACCTTC

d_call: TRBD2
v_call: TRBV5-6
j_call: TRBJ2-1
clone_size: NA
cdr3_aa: CASSSARLAGRYNEQFF
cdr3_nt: TGTGCCAGCAGCTCCGCTCGACTAGCGGGGCGCTACAATGAGCAGTTCTTC

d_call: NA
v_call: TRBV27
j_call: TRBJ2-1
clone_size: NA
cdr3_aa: CASSLLQEYNEQFF
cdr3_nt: TGTGCCAGCAGTTTATTACAAGAATACAATGAGCAGTTCTTC

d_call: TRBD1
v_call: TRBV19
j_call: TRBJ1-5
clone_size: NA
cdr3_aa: CASSMGPGTASNQPQHF
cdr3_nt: TGTGCCAGTAGTATGGGGCCCGGGACAGCTAGCAATCAGCCCCAGCATTTT

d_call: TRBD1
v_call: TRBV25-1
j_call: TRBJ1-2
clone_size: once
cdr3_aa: CASSDRAQHGYTF
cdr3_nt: TGTGCCAGCAGCGACAGGGCGCAGCATGGCTACACCTTC

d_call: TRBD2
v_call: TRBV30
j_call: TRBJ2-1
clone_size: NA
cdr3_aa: CAWSVLGGATYNEQFF
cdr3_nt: TGTGCCTGGAGTGTACTCGGGGGGGCCACGTACAATGAGCAGTTCTTC

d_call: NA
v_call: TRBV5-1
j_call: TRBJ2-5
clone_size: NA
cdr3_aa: CASRSPPIETQYF
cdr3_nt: TGCGCCAGCCGAAGCCCCCCAATAGAGACCCAGTACTTC

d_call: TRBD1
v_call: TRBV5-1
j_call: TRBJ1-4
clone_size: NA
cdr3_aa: CASSLDRGLREKLFF
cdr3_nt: TGCGCCAGCAGCTTGGACAGGGGGCTGCGTGAAAAACTGTTTTTT

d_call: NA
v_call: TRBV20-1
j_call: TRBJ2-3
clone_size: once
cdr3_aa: CSATQDTQYF
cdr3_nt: TGCAGTGCTACACAAGATACGCAGTATTTT

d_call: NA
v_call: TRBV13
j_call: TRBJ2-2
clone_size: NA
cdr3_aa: CASSLTGAGELFF
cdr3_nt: TGTGCCAGCAGCTTGACAGGTGCCGGGGAGCTGTTTTTT

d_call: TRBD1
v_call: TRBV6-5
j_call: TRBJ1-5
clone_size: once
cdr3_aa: CASLPGQGAGQPQHF
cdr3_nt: TGTGCCAGCCTCCCCGGACAGGGAGCGGGGCAGCCCCAGCATTTT

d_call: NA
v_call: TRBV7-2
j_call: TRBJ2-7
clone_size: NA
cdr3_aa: CASSLGTPSSYEQYF
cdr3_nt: TGTGCCAGCAGCTTAGGGACTCCAAGCTCCTACGAGCAGTACTTC

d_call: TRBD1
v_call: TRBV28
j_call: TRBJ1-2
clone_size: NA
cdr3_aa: CASSPSRDRVYGYTF
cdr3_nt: TGTGCCAGCAGCCCAAGCCGGGACAGGGTCTATGGCTACACCTTC

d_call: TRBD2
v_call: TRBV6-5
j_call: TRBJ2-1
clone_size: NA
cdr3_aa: CASSSRGGISYNEQFF
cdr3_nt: TGTGCCAGCAGTTCACGCGGGGGGATCTCCTACAATGAGCAGTTCTTC

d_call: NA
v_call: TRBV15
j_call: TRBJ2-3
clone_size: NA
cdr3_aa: CATSRADRGTQYF
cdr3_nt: TGTGCCACCAGCAGGGCTGACCGGGGGACGCAGTATTTT